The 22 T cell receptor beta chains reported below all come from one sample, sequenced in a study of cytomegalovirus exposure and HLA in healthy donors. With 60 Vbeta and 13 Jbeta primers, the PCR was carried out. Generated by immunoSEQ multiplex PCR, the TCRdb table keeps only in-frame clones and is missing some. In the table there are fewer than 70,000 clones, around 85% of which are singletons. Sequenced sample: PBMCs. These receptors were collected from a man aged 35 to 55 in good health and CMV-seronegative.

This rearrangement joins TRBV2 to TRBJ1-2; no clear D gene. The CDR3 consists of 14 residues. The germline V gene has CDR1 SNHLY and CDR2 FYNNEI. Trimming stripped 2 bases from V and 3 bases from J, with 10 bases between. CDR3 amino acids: CASSELMSDYGYTF. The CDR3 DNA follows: TGTGCCAGCAGTGAACTCATGAGCGACTATGGCTACACCTTC.

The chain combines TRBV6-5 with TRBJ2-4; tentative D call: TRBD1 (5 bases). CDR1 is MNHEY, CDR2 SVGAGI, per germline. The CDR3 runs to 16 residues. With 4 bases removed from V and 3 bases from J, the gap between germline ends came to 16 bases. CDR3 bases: TGTGCCAGCAGTTCGACAGTAACTTATGGCAAAAACATTCAGTACTTC. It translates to CASSSTVTYGKNIQYF.

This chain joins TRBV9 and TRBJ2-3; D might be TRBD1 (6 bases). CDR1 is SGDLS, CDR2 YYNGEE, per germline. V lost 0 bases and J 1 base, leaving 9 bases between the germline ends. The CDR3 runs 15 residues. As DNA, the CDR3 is TGTGCCAGCAGCGTAGTGGGACACGGCACAGATACGCAGTATTTT. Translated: CASSVVGHGTDTQYF.

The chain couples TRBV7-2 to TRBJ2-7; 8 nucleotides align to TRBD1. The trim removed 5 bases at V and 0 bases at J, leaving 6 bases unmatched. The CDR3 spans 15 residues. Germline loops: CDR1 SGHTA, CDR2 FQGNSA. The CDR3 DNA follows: TGTGCCAGCAGCGTAAGACAGGGGTACTCCTACGAGCAGTACTTC. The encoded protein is CASSVRQGYSYEQYF. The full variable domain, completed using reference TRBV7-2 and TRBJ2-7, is GAGVSQSPSNKVTEKGKDVELRCDPISGHTALYWYRQSLGQGLEFLIYFQGNSAPDKSGLPSDRFSAERTGGSVSTLTIQRTQQEDSAVYLCASSVRQGYSYEQYFGPGTRLTVT.

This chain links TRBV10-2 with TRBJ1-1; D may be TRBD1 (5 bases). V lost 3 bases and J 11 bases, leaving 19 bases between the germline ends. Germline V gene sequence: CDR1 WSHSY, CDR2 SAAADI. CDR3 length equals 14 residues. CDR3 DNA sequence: TGCGCCAGCAGTGACCGACCCCGGGCAGGGCTGGCTTTCTTT. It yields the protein CASSDRPRAGLAFF.

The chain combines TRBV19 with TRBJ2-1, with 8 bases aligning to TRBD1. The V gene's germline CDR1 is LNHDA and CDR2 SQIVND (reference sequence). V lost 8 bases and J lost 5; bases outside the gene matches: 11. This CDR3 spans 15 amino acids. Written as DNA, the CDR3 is TGTGCCAGTCGAAGACCGGGACAGGAGAACAATGAGCAGTTCTTC. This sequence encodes CASRRPGQENNEQFF. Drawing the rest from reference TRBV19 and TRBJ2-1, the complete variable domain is DGGITQSPKYLFRKEGQNVTLSCEQNLNHDAMYWYRQDPGQGLRLIYYSQIVNDFQKGDIAEGYSVSREKKESFPLTVTSAQKNPTAFYLCASRRPGQENNEQFFGPGTRLTVL.

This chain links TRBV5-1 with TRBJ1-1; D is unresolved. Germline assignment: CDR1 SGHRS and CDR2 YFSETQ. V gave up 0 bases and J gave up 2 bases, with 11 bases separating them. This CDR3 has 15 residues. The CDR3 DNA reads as TGCGCCAGCAGCTTGGTTGGGAGTCCCAACACTGAAGCTTTCTTT. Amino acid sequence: CASSLVGSPNTEAFF.

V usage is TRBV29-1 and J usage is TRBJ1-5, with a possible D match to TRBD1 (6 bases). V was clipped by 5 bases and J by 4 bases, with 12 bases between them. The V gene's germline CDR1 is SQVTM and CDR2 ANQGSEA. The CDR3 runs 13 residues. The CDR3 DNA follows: TGCAGCGTTAGTTGGGACAAAAATCAGCCCCAGCATTTT. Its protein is CSVSWDKNQPQHF.

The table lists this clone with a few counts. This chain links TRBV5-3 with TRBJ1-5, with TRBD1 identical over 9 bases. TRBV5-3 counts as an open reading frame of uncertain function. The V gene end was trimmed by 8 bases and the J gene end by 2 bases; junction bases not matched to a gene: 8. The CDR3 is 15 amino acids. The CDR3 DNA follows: TGTGCCAGCGACCAACAGGGGGCGGGCAATCAGCCCCAGCATTTT. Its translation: CASDQQGAGNQPQHF.

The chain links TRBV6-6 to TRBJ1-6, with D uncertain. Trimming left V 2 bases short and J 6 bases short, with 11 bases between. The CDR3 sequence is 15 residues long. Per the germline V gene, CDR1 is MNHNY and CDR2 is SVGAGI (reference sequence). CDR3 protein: CASSYGGTGNSPLHF. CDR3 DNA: TGTGCCAGCAGTTACGGCGGCACGGGTAATTCACCCCTCCACTTT.

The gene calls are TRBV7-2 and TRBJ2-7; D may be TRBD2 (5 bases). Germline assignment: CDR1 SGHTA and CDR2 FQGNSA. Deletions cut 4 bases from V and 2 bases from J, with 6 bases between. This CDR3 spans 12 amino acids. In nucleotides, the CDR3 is TGTGCCAGCAGCTCTAGCCCCTACGAGCAGTACTTC. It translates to CASSSSPYEQYF.

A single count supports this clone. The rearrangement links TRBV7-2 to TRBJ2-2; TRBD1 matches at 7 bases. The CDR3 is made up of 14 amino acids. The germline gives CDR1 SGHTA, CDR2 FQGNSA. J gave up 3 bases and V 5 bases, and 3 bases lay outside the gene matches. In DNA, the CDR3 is TGTGCCAGCAGCGAGGGACAGCACACCGGGGAGCTGTTTTTT. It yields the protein CASSEGQHTGELFF.

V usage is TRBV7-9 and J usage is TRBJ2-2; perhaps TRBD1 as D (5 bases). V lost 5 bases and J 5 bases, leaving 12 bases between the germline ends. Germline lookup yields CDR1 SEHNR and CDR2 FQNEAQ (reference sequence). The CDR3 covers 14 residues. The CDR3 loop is CASSPVSGTGELFF. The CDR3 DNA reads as TGTGCCAGCAGCCCCGTTTCAGGGACCGGGGAGCTGTTTTTT.

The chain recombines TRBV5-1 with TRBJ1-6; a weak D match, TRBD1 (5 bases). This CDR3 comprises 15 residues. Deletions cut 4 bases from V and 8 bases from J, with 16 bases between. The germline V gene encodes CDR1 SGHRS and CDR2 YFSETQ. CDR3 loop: CASSPGIWAYSPLHF. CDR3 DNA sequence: TGCGCCAGCAGCCCAGGGATTTGGGCTTATTCACCCCTCCACTTT.

The CDR3 DNA reads TGTGCCAGCAGCCGGCCCCGTGGGGGCTCCCAGAGTCTCAATGAGCAGTTCTTC. Translated: CASSRPRGGSQSLNEQFF. The V and J genes are TRBV7-9 and TRBJ2-1; possible D gene TRBD1, 6 bases. The CDR3 totals 18 residues. Trimming removed 5 bases from V and 6 bases from J, with 26 bases in between. In germline, CDR1 is SEHNR, CDR2 FQNEAQ (reference sequence). Filled out from reference TRBV7-9 and TRBJ2-1, the complete variable domain reads DTGVSQNPRHKITKRGQNVTFRCDPISEHNRLYWYRQTLGQGPEFLTYFQNEAQLEKSRLLSDRFSAERPKGSFSTLEIQRTEQGDSAMYLCASSRPRGGSQSLNEQFFGPGTRLTVL.

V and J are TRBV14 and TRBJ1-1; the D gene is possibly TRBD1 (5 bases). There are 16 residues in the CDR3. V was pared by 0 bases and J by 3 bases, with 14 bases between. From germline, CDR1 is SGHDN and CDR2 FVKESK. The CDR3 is CASSQDPAGRYTEAFF. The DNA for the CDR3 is TGTGCCAGCAGCCAAGATCCGGCGGGACGGTACACTGAAGCTTTCTTT.

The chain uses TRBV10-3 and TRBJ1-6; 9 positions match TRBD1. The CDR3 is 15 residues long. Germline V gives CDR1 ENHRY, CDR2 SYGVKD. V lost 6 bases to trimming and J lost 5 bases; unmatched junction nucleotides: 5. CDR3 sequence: CAIRPRTGDNSPLHF. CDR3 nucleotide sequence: TGTGCCATCAGACCAAGGACAGGGGATAATTCACCCCTCCACTTT.

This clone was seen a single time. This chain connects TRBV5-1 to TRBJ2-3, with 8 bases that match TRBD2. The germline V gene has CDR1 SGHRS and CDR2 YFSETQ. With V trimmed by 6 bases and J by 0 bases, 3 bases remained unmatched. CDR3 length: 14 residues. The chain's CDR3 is CASKLAVSTDTQYF. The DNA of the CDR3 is TGCGCCAGCAAACTAGCGGTGAGCACAGATACGCAGTATTTT.

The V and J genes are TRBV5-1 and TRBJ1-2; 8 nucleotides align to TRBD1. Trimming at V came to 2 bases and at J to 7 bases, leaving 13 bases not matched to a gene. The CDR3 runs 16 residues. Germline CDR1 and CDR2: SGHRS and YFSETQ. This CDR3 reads CASSFTAGGEAVGYTF. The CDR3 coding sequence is TGCGCCAGCAGCTTCACGGCAGGGGGCGAGGCAGTTGGCTACACCTTC. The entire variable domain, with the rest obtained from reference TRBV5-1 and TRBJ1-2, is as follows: KAGVTQTPRYLIKTRGQQVTLSCSPISGHRSVSWYQQTPGQGLQFLFEYFSETQRNKGNFPGRFSGRQFSNSRSEMNVSTLELGDSALYLCASSFTAGGEAVGYTFGSGTRLTVV.

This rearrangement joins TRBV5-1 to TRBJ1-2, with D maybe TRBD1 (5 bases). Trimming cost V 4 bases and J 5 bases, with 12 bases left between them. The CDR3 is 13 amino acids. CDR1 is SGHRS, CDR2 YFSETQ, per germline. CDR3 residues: CASSMGPEYGYTF. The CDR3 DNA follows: TGCGCCAGCAGCATGGGACCGGAGTATGGCTACACCTTC.

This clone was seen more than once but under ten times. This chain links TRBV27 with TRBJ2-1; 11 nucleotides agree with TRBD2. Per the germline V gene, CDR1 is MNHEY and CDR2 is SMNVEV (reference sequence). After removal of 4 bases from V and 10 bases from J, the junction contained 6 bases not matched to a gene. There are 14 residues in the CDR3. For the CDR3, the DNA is TGTGCCAGCAGTTCCGGGACTAGCGGACAGGAGCAGTTCTTC. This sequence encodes CASSSGTSGQEQFF.

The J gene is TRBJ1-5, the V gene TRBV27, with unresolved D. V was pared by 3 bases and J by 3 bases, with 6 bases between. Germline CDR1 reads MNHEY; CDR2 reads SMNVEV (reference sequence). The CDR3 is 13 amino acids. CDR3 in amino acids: CASSLQYNQPQHF. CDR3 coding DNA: TGTGCCAGCAGTTTGCAGTACAATCAGCCCCAGCATTTT.